This TCR beta chain was captured in a study of T cells expressing NK-cell markers. Study in general: Sorted CD3+CD56-NKG2C+, CD3+CD56+NKG2C+ and CD3+CD56+NKG2C- T cells supplied the TCR beta repertoires. Within the sequenced cohort of eight donors, seven exhibited HCMV seropositivity and one was seronegative.

TCRdb reprocessed the 5' RACE reads, with one entry per CDR3 protein and no DNA. The sample table sets out 450,000 to 600,000 distinct CDR3 sequences. The CDR3 totals 13 residues. Germline V lookup: CDR1 SQVTM, CDR2 ANQGSEA. The source is a man aged 18 to 30 in good health. The sequencing sample was made of blood T cells: a sorted CD56 or NKG2C T cell subset, CD4+ or CD8+ T cells, or bulk PBMC T cells (not recorded which). The V and J genes are TRBV29-1 and TRBJ1-1. The CDR3 spells CSLSGRMNTEAFF. The complete variable domain, with remaining parts taken from reference TRBV29-1 and TRBJ1-1, reads SAVISQKPSRDICQRGTSLTIQCQVDSQVTMMFWYRQQPGQSLTLIATANQGSEATYESGFVIDKFPISRPNLTFSTLTVSNMSPEDSSIYLCSLSGRMNTEAFFGQGTRLTVV.